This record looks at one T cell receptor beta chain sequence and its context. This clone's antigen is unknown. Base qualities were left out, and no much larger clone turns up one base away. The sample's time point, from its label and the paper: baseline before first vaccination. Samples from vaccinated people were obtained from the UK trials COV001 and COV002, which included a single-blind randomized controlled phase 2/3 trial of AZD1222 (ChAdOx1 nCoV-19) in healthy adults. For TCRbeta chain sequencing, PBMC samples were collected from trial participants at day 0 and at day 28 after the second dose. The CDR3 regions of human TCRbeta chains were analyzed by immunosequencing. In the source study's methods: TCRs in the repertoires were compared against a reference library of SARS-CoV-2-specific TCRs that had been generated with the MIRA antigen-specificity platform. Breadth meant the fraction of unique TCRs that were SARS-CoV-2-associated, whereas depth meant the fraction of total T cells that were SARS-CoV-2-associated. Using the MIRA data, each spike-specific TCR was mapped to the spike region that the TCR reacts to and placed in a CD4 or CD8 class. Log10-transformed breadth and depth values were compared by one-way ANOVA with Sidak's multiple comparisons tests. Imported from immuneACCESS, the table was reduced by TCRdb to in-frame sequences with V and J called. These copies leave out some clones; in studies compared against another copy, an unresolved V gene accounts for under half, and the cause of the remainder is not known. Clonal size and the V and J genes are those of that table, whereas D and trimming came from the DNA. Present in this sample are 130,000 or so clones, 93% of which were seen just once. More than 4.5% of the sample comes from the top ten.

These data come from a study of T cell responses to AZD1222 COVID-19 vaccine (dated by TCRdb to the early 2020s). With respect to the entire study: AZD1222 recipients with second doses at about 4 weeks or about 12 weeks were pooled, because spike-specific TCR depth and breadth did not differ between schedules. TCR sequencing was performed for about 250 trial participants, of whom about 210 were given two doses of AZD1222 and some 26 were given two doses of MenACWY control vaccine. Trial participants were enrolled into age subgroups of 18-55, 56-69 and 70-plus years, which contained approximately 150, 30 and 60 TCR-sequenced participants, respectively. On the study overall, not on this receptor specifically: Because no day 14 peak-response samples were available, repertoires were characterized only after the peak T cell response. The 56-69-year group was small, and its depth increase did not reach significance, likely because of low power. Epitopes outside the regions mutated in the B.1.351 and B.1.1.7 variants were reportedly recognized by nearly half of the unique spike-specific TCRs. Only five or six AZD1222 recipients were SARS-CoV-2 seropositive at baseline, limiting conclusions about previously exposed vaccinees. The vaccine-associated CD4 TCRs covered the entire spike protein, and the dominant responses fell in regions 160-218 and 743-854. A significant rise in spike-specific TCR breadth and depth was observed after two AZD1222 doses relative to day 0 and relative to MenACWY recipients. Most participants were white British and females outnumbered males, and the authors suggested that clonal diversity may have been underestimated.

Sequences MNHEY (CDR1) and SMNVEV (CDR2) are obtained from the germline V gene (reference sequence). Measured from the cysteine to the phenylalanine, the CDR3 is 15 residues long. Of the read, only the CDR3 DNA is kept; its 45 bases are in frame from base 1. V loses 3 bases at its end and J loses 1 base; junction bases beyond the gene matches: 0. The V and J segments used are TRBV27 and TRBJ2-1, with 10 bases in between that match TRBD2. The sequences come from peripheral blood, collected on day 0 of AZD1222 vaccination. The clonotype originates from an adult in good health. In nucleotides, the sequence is TGTGCCAGCAGTTTGGGACTAGCGTCCTACAATGAGCAGTTCTTC. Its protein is CASSLGLASYNEQFF.